This T cell receptor (beta chain) was identified in a study of cytomegalovirus exposure and HLA in healthy donors. Whole-study results and caveats: Prior analysis indicated that the majority of TCR beta V segments exhibited productivity approximately 87% or approximately 30% of the time. Cytomegalovirus status was reportedly diagnosed by the classifier with high sensitivity and specificity. Later genetic work tied a missense DCLRE1C variant to beta-chain V and J trimming.

PCR used 60 Vbeta primers and 13 Jbeta primers. TCRdb's table, derived via immunoSEQ multiplex PCR, lists solely in-frame clones and lacks some. The repertoire holds 190,000 or so clones, about 81% seen once, with 6.5% in the top ten. In the case of this clone: Its cognate antigen is unknown.

The V gene's germline CDR1 is MRHNA and CDR2 SNTAGT. The junction had 16 bases not matched to a gene; V was cut back by 7 bases and J by 7 bases. The CDR3 contains 16 residues. The sequence was collected from a woman in her fifties or sixties in good health and CMV-seropositive. The chain links TRBV6-4 to TRBJ1-5, with TRBD1 matching over 7 bases. Sample: PBMCs. CDR3 protein: CASNYRGRGFRQPQHF. The CDR3 DNA sequence: TGTGCCAGCAACTATAGGGGGCGAGGGTTTCGACAGCCCCAGCATTTT.